Below, one T cell receptor beta chain is given with its context. The germline CDR1 and CDR2 sequences are SGHVS and FQNEAQ. There are 15 residues in the CDR3. Trimming shortened V by 5 bases and J by 4 bases, and 17 bases separated the two germline ends. These data are taken from a study of control samples from healthy donors and cancer patients. Using immunoSEQ multiplex PCR, the repertoire was profiled, and TCRdb retains in-frame clones only, with some absent. The table records 29,000 or so clones, roughly nine tenths of them present only once. The chain couples TRBV7-8 to TRBJ1-1, with a weak D call TRBD1 (5 bases). Sequenced material: formalin-fixed, paraffin-embedded tissue. The TCR sequence derives from a female donor with melanoma. This CDR3 is CASSASGRQGTEAFF. The CDR3 DNA sequence: TGTGCCAGCAGCGCCTCCGGGAGGCAGGGCACTGAAGCTTTCTTT.